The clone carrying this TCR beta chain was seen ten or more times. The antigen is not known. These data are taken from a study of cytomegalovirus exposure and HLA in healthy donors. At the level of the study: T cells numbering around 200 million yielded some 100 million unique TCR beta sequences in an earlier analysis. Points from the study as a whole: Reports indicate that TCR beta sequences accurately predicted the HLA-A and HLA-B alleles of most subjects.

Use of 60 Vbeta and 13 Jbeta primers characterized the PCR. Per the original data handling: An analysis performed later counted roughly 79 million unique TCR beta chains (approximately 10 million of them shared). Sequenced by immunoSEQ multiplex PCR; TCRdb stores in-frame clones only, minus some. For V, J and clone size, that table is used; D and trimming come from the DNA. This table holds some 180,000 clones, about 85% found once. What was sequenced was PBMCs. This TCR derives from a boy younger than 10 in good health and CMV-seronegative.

The DNA of the CDR3 is TGTGCCAGCAGCGGCGGACTAGCGGGAGGGCCTTGGTCAGATACGCAGTATTTT. It is translated as CASSGGLAGGPWSDTQYF. The V gene is TRBV7-9, the J gene TRBJ2-3; 15 positions match TRBD2. J lost 4 bases, V lost 5 bases, and 10 bases had no gene match. Germline-derived CDR1 and CDR2 are SEHNR and FQNEAQ (reference sequence). The CDR3 spans 18 residues.